The TCR beta chain under discussion was sequenced for a study of T cell repertoires in cytomegalovirus infection. For the study at large: It was the public TCR beta signatures that indicated both CMV infection and matching HLA type. Overall study findings and caveats: HLA-C-restricted CMV clonotypes gave the most frequent clonotype in two of eight donors. Adding up the frequency of public TCR beta families identified people who carried CMV plus the relevant HLA.

Using its own MiXCR run on the reads, TCRdb lists one record per CDR3 protein. The table lists some 450,000 distinct CDR3 sequences, roughly 30% of them singletons, with about 13% in the top ten. Of note for this clonotype: Its antigen is not identified.

Germline V gene data show CDR1 as SGHTA and CDR2 as FQGNSA. The ends lost 5 bases at V and 4 bases at J; junction bases unmatched: 14. The CDR3 has 17 residues. The chain carries TRBV7-2 and TRBJ2-5; 9 bases are shared with TRBD1. This TCR came from a human donor in good health (CMV status not recorded). Some clones in this sample may be carry-over from other donors' samples. What was sequenced was PBMCs. This CDR3 reads CASSPIGRDRAGETQYF. CDR3 in DNA: TGTGCCAGCAGCCCGATAGGTCGGGACAGGGCAGGAGAGACCCAGTACTTC. Together with reference TRBV7-2 and TRBJ2-5, the CDR3 gives the full variable domain: GAGVSQSPSNKVTEKGKDVELRCDPISGHTALYWYRQSLGQGLEFLIYFQGNSAPDKSGLPSDRFSAERTGGSVSTLTIQRTQQEDSAVYLCASSPIGRDRAGETQYFGPGTRLLVL.